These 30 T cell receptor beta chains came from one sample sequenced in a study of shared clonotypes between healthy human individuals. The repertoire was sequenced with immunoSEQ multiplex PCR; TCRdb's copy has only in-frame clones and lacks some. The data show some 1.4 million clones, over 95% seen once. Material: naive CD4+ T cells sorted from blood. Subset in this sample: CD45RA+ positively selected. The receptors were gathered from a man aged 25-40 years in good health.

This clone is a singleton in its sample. The CDR3 region is CASSSLGAINTEAFF. DNA of the CDR3: TGTGCCAGCAGCTCCCTTGGGGCAATCAACACTGAAGCTTTCTTT. This chain joins TRBV7-2 and TRBJ1-1; a weak D match, TRBD1 (5 bases). Trimming left V 4 bases short and J 2 bases short, with 14 bases between. The CDR3 loop spans 15 amino acids. In germline, CDR1 is SGHTA, CDR2 FQGNSA.

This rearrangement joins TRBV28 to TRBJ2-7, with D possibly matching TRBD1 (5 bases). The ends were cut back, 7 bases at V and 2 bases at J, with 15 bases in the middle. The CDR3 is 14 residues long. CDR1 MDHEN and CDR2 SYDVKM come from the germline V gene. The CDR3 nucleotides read TGTGCCAGCAACCCCGGGCCAGGGCCCTACGAGCAGTACTTC. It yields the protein CASNPGPGPYEQYF.

CDR3 nucleotides: TGTGCCAGTAGTATACCCATAGCGGGAGGGATCCACGAGCAGTACTTC. The encoded protein is CASSIPIAGGIHEQYF. The chain uses TRBV19 and TRBJ2-7, with TRBD2 matching over 11 bases. Germline values: CDR1 LNHDA, CDR2 SQIVND (reference sequence). The ends lost 2 bases at V and 5 bases at J; junction bases unmatched: 8. This CDR3 comprises 16 residues.

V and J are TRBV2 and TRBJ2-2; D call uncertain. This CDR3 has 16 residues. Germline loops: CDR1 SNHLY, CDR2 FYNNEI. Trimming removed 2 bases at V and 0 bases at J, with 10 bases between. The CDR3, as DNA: TGTGCCAGCAGTGAATTTATGCCAGCGAACACCGGGGAGCTGTTTTTT. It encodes CASSEFMPANTGELFF.

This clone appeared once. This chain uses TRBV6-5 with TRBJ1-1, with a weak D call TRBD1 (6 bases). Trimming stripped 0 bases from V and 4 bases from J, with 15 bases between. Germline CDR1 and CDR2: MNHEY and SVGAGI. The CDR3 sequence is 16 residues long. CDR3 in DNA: TGTGCCAGCAGTTACTCGAAGGGGGGAAGGGGCACTGAAGCTTTCTTT. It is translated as CASSYSKGGRGTEAFF.

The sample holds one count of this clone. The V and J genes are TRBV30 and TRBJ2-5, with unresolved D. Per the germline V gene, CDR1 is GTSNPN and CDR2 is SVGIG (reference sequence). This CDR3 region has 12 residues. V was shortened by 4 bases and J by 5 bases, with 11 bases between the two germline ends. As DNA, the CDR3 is TGTGCCTGGACCCCCGGTCACGAGACCCAGTACTTC. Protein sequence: CAWTPGHETQYF. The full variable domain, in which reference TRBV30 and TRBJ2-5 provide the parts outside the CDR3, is SQTIHQWPATLVQPVGSPLSLECTVEGTSNPNLYWYRQAAGRGLQLLFYSVGIGQISSEVPQNLSASRPQDRQFILSSKKLLLSDSGFYLCAWTPGHETQYFGPGTRLLVL.

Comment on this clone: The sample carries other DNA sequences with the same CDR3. In DNA form, the CDR3 reads TGCGCCAGCAGCTTGACCGGGAACACCGGGGAGCTGTTTTTT. Translated, it gives CASSLTGNTGELFF. The chain uses TRBV5-1 and TRBJ2-2; D is unresolved. Looked up from germline, CDR1 is SGHRS and CDR2 is YFSETQ. CDR3 size: 14 residues. V was clipped by 1 base and J by 1 base, with 5 bases between them.

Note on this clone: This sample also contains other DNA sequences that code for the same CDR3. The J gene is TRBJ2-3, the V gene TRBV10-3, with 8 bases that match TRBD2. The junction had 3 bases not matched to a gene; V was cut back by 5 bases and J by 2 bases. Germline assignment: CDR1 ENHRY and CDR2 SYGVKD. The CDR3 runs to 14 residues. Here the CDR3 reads CAISPSGYTDTQYF. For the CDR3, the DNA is TGTGCCATCAGTCCTAGCGGGTACACAGATACGCAGTATTTT.

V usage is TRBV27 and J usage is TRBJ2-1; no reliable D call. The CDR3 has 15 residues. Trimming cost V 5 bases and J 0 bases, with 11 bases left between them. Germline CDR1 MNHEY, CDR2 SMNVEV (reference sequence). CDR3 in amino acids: CASSPVKSSYNEQFF. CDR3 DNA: TGTGCCAGCAGTCCGGTGAAGAGCTCCTACAATGAGCAGTTCTTC.

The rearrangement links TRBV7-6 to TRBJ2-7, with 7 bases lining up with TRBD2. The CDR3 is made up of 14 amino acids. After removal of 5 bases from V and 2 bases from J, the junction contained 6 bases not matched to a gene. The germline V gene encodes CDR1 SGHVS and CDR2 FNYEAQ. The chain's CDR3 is CASSPRAGAYEQYF. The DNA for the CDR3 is TGTGCCAGCAGCCCCCGGGCGGGAGCCTACGAGCAGTACTTC.

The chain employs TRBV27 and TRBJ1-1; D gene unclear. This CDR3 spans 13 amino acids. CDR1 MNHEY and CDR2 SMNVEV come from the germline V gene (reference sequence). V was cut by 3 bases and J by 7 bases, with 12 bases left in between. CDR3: CASSFRSPSEAFF. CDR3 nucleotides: TGTGCCAGCAGTTTTAGATCACCCAGTGAAGCTTTCTTT.

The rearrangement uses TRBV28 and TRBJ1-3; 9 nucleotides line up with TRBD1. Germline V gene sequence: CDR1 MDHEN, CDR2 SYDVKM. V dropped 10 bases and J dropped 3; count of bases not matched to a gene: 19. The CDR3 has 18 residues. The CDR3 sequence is CATQLGQGTPFHGNTIYF. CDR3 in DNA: TGTGCCACTCAACTTGGACAGGGGACGCCATTTCATGGAAACACCATATATTTT. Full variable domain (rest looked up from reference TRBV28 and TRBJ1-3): DVKVTQSSRYLVKRTGEKVFLECVQDMDHENMFWYRQDPGLGLRLIYFSYDVKMKEKGDIPEGYSVSREKKERFSLILESASTNQTSMYLCATQLGQGTPFHGNTIYFGEGSWLTVV.

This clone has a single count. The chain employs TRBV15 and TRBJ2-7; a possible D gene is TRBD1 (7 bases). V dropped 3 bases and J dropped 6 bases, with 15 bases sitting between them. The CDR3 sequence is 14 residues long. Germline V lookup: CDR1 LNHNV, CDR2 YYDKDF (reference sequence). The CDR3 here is CATSSRSGGGEQYF. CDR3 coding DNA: TGTGCCACCAGCAGCCGATCAGGGGGAGGCGAGCAGTACTTC.

This CDR3 reads CAWSRPGELFF. The CDR3 DNA reads as TGTGCCTGGAGTCGACCCGGGGAGCTGTTTTTT. The chain has TRBV30 and TRBJ2-2; no firm D call. The germline V gene has CDR1 GTSNPN and CDR2 SVGIG (reference sequence). Trimming cost V 2 bases and J 6 bases, with 4 bases left between them. The CDR3 extends over 11 amino acids.

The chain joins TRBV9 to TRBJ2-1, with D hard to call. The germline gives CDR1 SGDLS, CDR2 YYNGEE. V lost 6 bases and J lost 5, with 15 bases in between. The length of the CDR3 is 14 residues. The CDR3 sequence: CASTLRDRDNEQFF. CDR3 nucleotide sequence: TGTGCCAGCACCTTACGAGATAGGGACAATGAGCAGTTCTTC.

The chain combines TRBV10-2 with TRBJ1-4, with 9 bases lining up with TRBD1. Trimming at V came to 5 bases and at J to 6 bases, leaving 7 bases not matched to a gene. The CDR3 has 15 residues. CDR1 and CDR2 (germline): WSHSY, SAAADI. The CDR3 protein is CASSTVGQGYEKLFF. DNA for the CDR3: TGCGCCAGCAGTACCGTAGGACAGGGGTATGAAAAACTGTTTTTT.

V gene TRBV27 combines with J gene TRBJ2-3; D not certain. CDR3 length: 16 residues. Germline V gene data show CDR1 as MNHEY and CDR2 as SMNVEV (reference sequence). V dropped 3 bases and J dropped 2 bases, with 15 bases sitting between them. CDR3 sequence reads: CASSFLVAPSTDTQYF. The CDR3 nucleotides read TGTGCCAGCAGTTTCCTCGTGGCCCCTTCCACAGATACGCAGTATTTT.

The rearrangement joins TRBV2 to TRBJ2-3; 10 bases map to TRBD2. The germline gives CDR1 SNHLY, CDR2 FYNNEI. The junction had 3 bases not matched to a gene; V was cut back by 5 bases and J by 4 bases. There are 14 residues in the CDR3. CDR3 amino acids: CASSYSGRSDTQYF. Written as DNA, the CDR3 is TGTGCCAGCAGTTATAGCGGGAGGTCAGATACGCAGTATTTT.

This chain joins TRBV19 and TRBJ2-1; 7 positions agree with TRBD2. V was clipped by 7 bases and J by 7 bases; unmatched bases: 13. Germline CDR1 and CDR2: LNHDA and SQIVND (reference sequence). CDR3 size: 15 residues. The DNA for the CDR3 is TGTGCCAGTAAACCAGTGGGGAGGGCCCCAAATGAGCAGTTCTTC. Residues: CASKPVGRAPNEQFF.

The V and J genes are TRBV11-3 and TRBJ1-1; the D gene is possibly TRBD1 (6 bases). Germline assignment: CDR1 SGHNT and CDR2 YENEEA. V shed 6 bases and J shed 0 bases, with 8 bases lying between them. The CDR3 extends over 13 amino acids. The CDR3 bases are TGTGCCAGCAGACGGACAGTGAACACTGAAGCTTTCTTT. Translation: CASRRTVNTEAFF.

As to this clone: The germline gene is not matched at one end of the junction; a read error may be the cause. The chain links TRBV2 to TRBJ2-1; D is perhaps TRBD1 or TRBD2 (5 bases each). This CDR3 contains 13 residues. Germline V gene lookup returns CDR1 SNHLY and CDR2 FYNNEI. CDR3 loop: CASSEGIPGRPFF. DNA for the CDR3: TGTGCCAGCAGCGAAGGAATTCCGGGACGGCCTTTCTTC.

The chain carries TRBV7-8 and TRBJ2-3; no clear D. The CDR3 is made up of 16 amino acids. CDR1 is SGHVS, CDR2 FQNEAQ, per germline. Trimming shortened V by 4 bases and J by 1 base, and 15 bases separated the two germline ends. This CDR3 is CASSSAYGSGTDTQYF. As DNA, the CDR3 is TGTGCCAGCAGCTCAGCTTATGGTAGTGGCACAGATACGCAGTATTTT. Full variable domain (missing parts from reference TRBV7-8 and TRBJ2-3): GAGVSQSPRYKVAKRGQDVALRCDPISGHVSLFWYQQALGQGPEFLTYFQNEAQLDKSGLPSDRFFAERPEGSVSTLKIQRTQQEDSAVYLCASSSAYGSGTDTQYFGPGTRLTVL.

The CDR3 DNA sequence: TGTGCCAGCAGCTCAGCGGGAGGGCCCTACGAGCAGTACTTC. Translation: CASSSAGGPYEQYF. The genes are TRBV5-6 and TRBJ2-7; 10 nucleotides match TRBD2. Germline assignment: CDR1 SGHDT and CDR2 YYEEEE. The CDR3 is 14 residues long. J gave up 2 bases and V 3 bases, and 2 bases lay outside the gene matches.

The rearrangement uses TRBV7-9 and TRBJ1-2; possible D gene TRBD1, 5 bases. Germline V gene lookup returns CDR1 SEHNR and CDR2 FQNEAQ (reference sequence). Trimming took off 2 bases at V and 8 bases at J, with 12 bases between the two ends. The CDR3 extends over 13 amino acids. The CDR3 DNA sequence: TGTGCCAGCAGCTTAACAGGAGTCGAGGGCTACACCTTC. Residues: CASSLTGVEGYTF.

This CDR3 reads CATVRSVADTQYF. DNA of the CDR3: TGTGCCACCGTGAGGTCAGTGGCAGATACGCAGTATTTT. The gene calls are TRBV10-3 and TRBJ2-3, with no clear D. Germline CDR1 ENHRY, CDR2 SYGVKD. There are 13 residues in the CDR3. The V gene lost 10 bases and the J gene lost 4 bases, with 15 bases spanning the gap.

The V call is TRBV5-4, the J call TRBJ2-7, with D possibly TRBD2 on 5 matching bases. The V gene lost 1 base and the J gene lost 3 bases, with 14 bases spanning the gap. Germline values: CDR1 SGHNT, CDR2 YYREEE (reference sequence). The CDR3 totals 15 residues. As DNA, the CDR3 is TGTGCCAGCAGCTTGTATGTGACGGGGAACTACGAGCAGTACTTC. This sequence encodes CASSLYVTGNYEQYF.

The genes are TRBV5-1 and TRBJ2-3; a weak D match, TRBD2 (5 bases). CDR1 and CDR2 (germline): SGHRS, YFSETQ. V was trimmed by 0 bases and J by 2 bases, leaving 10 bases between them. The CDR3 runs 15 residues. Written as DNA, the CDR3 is TGCGCCAGCAGCTTGGGACTAACCGACACAGATACGCAGTATTTT. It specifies CASSLGLTDTDTQYF.

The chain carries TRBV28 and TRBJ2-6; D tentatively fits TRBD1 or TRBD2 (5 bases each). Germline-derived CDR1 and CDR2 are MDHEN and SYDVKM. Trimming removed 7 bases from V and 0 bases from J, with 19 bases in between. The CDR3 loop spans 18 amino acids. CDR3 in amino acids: CASTGGDPGPSGANVLTF. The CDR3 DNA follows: TGTGCCAGCACGGGTGGGGACCCGGGACCCTCTGGGGCCAACGTCCTGACTTTC.

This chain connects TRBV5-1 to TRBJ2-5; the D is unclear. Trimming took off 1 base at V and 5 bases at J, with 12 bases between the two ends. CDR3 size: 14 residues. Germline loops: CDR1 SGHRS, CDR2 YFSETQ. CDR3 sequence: CASSLRRDLETQYF. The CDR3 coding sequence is TGCGCCAGCAGCTTGAGGAGAGACCTGGAGACCCAGTACTTC.

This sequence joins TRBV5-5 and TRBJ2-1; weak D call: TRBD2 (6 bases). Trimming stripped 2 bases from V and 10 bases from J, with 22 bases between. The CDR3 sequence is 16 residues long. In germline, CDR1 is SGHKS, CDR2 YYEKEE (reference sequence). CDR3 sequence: CASSFSTIHARGEQFF. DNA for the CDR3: TGTGCCAGCAGCTTCTCCACTATACACGCACGGGGGGAGCAGTTCTTC. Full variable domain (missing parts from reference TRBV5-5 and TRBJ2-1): DAGVTQSPTHLIKTRGQQVTLRCSPISGHKSVSWYQQVLGQGPQFIFQYYEKEERGRGNFPDRFSARQFPNYSSELNVNALLLGDSALYLCASSFSTIHARGEQFFGPGTRLTVL.